This record covers a single T cell receptor (beta chain). The junction had 7 bases not matched to a gene; V was cut back by 6 bases and J by 3 bases. Germline V gives CDR1 MNHEY, CDR2 SVGAGI. This CDR3 is built from 15 residues. This entry belongs to a study of blood T cell repertoires in COVID-19. Study summary: Samples of COVID-19 (acute and convalescent) were obtained from the United States, Italy and Spain.

TCRdb's copy holds only in-frame clones and misses some; the assay was immunoSEQ multiplex PCR. This table has roughly 200,000 clones, roughly 82% appearing once. The clonotype originates from an older woman with COVID-19, enrolled during active disease. The specimen sequenced was peripheral blood. The V gene is TRBV6-5, the J gene TRBJ2-1; 8 nucleotides align to TRBD2. CDR3 sequence: CASSVAGTRYNEQFF. The CDR3 bases are TGTGCCAGCAGCGTAGCGGGAACTCGCTACAATGAGCAGTTCTTC.